The T cell receptor (beta chain) under discussion was sequenced for a study of cytomegalovirus exposure and HLA in healthy donors. Across the whole study: Samples from HLA-typed donors yielded approximately 88 million unique TCRs in an early data release.

Turning to this clone: Its target is unknown.

Use of 60 Vbeta and 13 Jbeta primers characterized the PCR. The table came from immunoSEQ multiplex PCR; TCRdb's copy has only in-frame clones and leaves some out. The repertoire includes around 27,000 clones, about 66% of them detected once, and 35% to 50% sits in the top ten. The CDR3 spans 18 residues. V dropped 0 bases and J dropped 1; count of bases not matched to a gene: 8. The V gene's germline CDR1 is GTSNPN and CDR2 SVGIG (reference sequence). The study's findings and limits: Relative to equally common others, HLA-associated TCR beta chains showed greater clonal expansion in a later analysis.

This receptor was obtained from a male donor in good health and CMV-seropositive. The chain recombines TRBV30 with TRBJ2-1; 11 positions match TRBD2. What was sequenced was PBMCs. The CDR3 region has the DNA TGTGCCTGGAGTGTACTCTCAGGGACTAGCGGTTCCTACAATGAGCAGTTCTTC. This encodes CAWSVLSGTSGSYNEQFF.